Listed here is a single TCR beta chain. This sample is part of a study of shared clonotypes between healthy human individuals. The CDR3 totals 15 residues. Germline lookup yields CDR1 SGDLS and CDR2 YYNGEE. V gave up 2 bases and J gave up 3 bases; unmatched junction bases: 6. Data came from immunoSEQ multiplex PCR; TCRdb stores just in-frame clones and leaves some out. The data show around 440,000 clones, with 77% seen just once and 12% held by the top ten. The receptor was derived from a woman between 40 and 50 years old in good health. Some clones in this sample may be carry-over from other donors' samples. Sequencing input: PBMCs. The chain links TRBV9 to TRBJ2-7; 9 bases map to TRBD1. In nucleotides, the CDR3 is TGTGCCAGCAGCGTCCGGGACAGGGAATTCTACGAGCAGTACTTC. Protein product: CASSVRDREFYEQYF.